The present T cell receptor (beta chain) was sequenced within a study of cytotoxic CD8 clonotypes in ibrutinib-treated CLL. Libraries were prepared by immunoSEQ multiplex PCR; TCRdb keeps only in-frame clonotypes and omits some of them. The sample gives approximately 320,000 clones, over 60% of which show up once; around 6.3% is in the top ten. The CDR3 has 16 residues. Germline V gene lookup returns CDR1 LGHNA and CDR2 YSLEER. V dropped 4 bases and J dropped 1; count of bases not matched to a gene: 9. This specimen was PBMCs, taken after 36 months of ibrutinib treatment. V and J are TRBV4-3 and TRBJ2-5; 7 bases agree with TRBD2. This receptor was identified in a human donor with chronic lymphocytic leukemia. DNA of the CDR3: TGCGCCAGCAGCCGACTAGCTCTGGGCATCCAAGAGACCCAGTACTTC. It is translated as CASSRLALGIQETQYF.